These 27 T cell receptor beta chains came from one sample sequenced in a study of cytomegalovirus exposure and HLA in healthy donors. The PCR ran on 60 Vbeta and 13 Jbeta primers. Some clones are missing from TCRdb's copy, which holds only in-frame ones; the method was immunoSEQ multiplex PCR. This sample has roughly 60,000 clones, with about 80% found just once. Material for sequencing was PBMCs. These receptors originate from a woman in her forties in good health and CMV-seropositive.

The gene calls are TRBV6-1 and TRBJ1-4; 8 nucleotides agree with TRBD1. V shed 10 bases, J shed 8 bases, and the junction held 15 bases outside the gene matches. This CDR3 comprises 15 residues. The germline V gene has CDR1 MNHNS and CDR2 SASEGT. The CDR3 sequence: CATRGDRTGFEKLFF. CDR3 DNA: TGTGCCACCAGGGGTGACAGGACAGGGTTCGAAAAACTGTTTTTT.

The chain couples TRBV5-1 to TRBJ2-7, with TRBD1 matching 8 bases. Germline loops: CDR1 SGHRS, CDR2 YFSETQ. The CDR3 sequence is 15 residues long. The V segment lost 0 bases and the J segment 2 bases; nucleotides outside the gene matches: 4. The DNA of the CDR3 is TGCGCCAGCAGCTTGGGGTGGACAGGGACCTACGAGCAGTACTTC. Its protein product is CASSLGWTGTYEQYF.

This clone was counted only a few times. This chain uses TRBV18 with TRBJ1-5; maybe TRBD1 (6 bases). Looked up from germline, CDR1 is KGHSH and CDR2 is LQKENI. The CDR3 spans 14 residues. V gave up 3 bases and J gave up 0 bases, with 6 bases separating them. The CDR3 DNA sequence: TGTGCCAGCTCACCCAGGGGTAGCAATCAGCCCCAGCATTTT. Its translation is CASSPRGSNQPQHF.

The chain carries TRBV5-8 and TRBJ1-2; D call uncertain. V gave up 2 bases and J gave up 1 base, with 12 bases separating them. The CDR3 has 15 residues. Germline V gives CDR1 SGHTS, CDR2 YDEGEE. The CDR3 DNA is TGTGCCAGCAGCTTCGGTCTCGAGAGTAACTATGGCTACACCTTC. Protein: CASSFGLESNYGYTF.

V and J are TRBV7-8 and TRBJ2-3, with D perhaps matching TRBD2 (6 bases). Trimming took off 2 bases at V and 2 bases at J, with 8 bases between the two ends. Per the germline V gene, CDR1 is SGHVS and CDR2 is FQNEAQ. The CDR3 sequence is 14 residues long. In nucleotides, the CDR3 is TGTGCCAGCAGCTTATCGCGGGACACAGATACGCAGTATTTT. It is translated as CASSLSRDTDTQYF.

The V call is TRBV7-2, the J call TRBJ1-6; perhaps TRBD1 as D (6 bases). The CDR3 is made up of 18 amino acids. V gave up 6 bases and J gave up 0 bases, with 18 bases separating them. Germline CDR1 SGHTA, CDR2 FQGNSA. CDR3 sequence reads: CASREAGGSISYNSPLHF. CDR3 nucleotides: TGTGCCAGCAGGGAAGCGGGGGGCTCAATCTCCTATAATTCACCCCTCCACTTT.

This chain uses TRBV18 with TRBJ1-3, with a possible D match to TRBD1 (5 bases). Germline assignment: CDR1 KGHSH and CDR2 LQKENI. V was pared by 4 bases and J by 0 bases, with 13 bases between. The CDR3 extends over 16 amino acids. The CDR3 spells CASSLRDVDSGNTIYF. CDR3 nucleotide sequence: TGTGCCAGCTCACTGCGGGACGTAGACTCTGGAAACACCATATATTTT.

This chain links TRBV21-1 with TRBJ2-5; the D call in the table, TRBD1, was not verified against the DNA. TRBV21-1 is a pseudogene. The CDR3 length is 15 residues. CDR3 residues: CASSTGQGLQETQYF. The CDR3 nucleotides read TGTGCCAGCAGCACAGGACAGGGACTCCAAGAGACCCAGTACTTC.

This chain uses TRBV5-5 with TRBJ2-7; the D gene is possibly TRBD1 (6 bases). Trimming shortened V by 3 bases and J by 1 base, and 17 bases separated the two germline ends. Germline values: CDR1 SGHKS, CDR2 YYEKEE (reference sequence). This CDR3 comprises 16 residues. CDR3 loop: CASSSLRTVLSYEQYF. Written as DNA, the CDR3 is TGTGCCAGCAGCTCCCTTCGGACAGTACTATCCTACGAGCAGTACTTC. Looking up the rest from reference TRBV5-5 and TRBJ2-7 gives the full variable domain: DAGVTQSPTHLIKTRGQQVTLRCSPISGHKSVSWYQQVLGQGPQFIFQYYEKEERGRGNFPDRFSARQFPNYSSELNVNALLLGDSALYLCASSSLRTVLSYEQYFGPGTRLTVT.

The genes are TRBV2 and TRBJ2-7; a weak D match, TRBD2 (6 bases). The CDR3 is made up of 15 amino acids. CDR1 is SNHLY, CDR2 FYNNEI, per germline. V dropped 1 base and J dropped 1 base, with 11 bases sitting between them. Here the CDR3 DNA reads TGTGCCAGCAGTGAAGGGGCGACTAGATCCTACGAGCAGTACTTC. Its protein product is CASSEGATRSYEQYF.

This clone came up a few times. The V call is TRBV4-1, the J call TRBJ2-5, with 9 bases that match TRBD2. CDR1 is MGHRA, CDR2 YSYEKL, per germline. Trimming cost V 0 bases and J 1 base; bases outside gene matches: 9. CDR3 length equals 18 residues. In DNA form, the CDR3 reads TGCGCCAGCAGCCAAGATCAGTTTAGCGGGGGCTTCCAAGAGACCCAGTACTTC. This sequence encodes CASSQDQFSGGFQETQYF.

The J gene is TRBJ1-4, the V gene TRBV4-1, with 7 bases lining up with TRBD1. CDR3 length: 15 amino acids. Germline V CDR1 and CDR2: MGHRA, YSYEKL. Trimming cost V 1 base and J 7 bases; bases outside gene matches: 6. The CDR3 protein is CASSQARTGGEKLFF. The CDR3 DNA reads as TGCGCCAGCAGCCAAGCCCGGACAGGTGGTGAAAAACTGTTTTTT.

J is TRBJ1-2 and V is TRBV4-1; 11 bases map to TRBD1. Per the germline V gene, CDR1 is MGHRA and CDR2 is YSYEKL. The CDR3 covers 15 residues. V trimming: 3 bases; J trimming: 4 bases; junction bases outside the gene matches: 4. DNA of the CDR3: TGCGCCAGCAGCCAGGACAGGGGGCGAAGCTATGGCTACACCTTC. The encoded protein is CASSQDRGRSYGYTF.

The chain carries TRBV11-1 and TRBJ1-6, with a tentative D call TRBD1 (5 bases). In germline, CDR1 is SGHAT, CDR2 FQDESV (reference sequence). CDR3 length: 15 residues. V was trimmed by 0 bases and J by 8 bases, leaving 11 bases between them. The CDR3 region has the DNA TGTGCCAGCAGCTTAGCCCAGGGAACCCATTCACCCCTCCACTTT. Residues: CASSLAQGTHSPLHF. Supplemented by reference TRBV11-1 and TRBJ1-6, the full variable domain reads EAEVAQSPRYKITEKSQAVAFWCDPISGHATLYWYRQILGQGPELLVQFQDESVVDDSQLPKDRFSAERLKGVDSTLKIQPAELGDSAMYLCASSLAQGTHSPLHFGNGTRLTVT.

The V call is TRBV11-2, the J call TRBJ1-6; perhaps TRBD1 as D (6 bases). Trimming left V 5 bases short and J 4 bases short, with 12 bases between. This CDR3 has 15 residues. Germline CDR1 is SGHAT and CDR2 is FQNNGV. In nucleotides, the CDR3 is TGTGCCAGCAGCCAAGAACAGGGTTATAATTCACCCCTCCACTTT. It is translated as CASSQEQGYNSPLHF. Full variable domain (remainder filled in from reference TRBV11-2 and TRBJ1-6): EAGVAQSPRYKIIEKRQSVAFWCNPISGHATLYWYQQILGQGPKLLIQFQNNGVVDDSQLPKDRFSAERLKGVDSTLKIQPAKLEDSAVYLCASSQEQGYNSPLHFGNGTRLTVT.

In DNA form, the CDR3 reads TGTGCCAGTAGTAAACAGGGTTCTGGAAACACCATATATTTT. Its translation is CASSKQGSGNTIYF. The chain carries TRBV19 and TRBJ1-3; tentatively, D is TRBD1 (6 bases). CDR1 LNHDA and CDR2 SQIVND come from the germline V gene (reference sequence). The CDR3 runs 14 residues. Deletions cut 4 bases from V and 1 base from J, with 8 bases between.

This clone was found once. The chain links TRBV19 to TRBJ2-6; a possible D gene is TRBD2 (5 bases). The germline V and J ends were trimmed by 4 bases and 1 base, with 8 bases remaining between them. Germline assignment: CDR1 LNHDA and CDR2 SQIVND (reference sequence). The CDR3 is 15 amino acids. The CDR3 here is CASSSRTSGANVLTF. The DNA of the CDR3 is TGTGCCAGTAGTAGCCGGACTTCTGGGGCCAACGTCCTGACTTTC.

This rearrangement joins TRBV18 to TRBJ2-7; 13 nucleotides line up with TRBD2. The CDR3 runs 17 residues. Germline assignment: CDR1 KGHSH and CDR2 LQKENI. The junction had 10 bases not matched to a gene; V was cut back by 6 bases and J by 2 bases. The CDR3: CASSRTSGGAFPYEQYF. The CDR3, as DNA: TGTGCCAGCTCGCGAACTAGCGGGGGGGCCTTTCCCTACGAGCAGTACTTC.

CDR3 in DNA: TGTGCCAGCAGCCCAGGACTGCAAGAGACCCAGTACTTC. Translated: CASSPGLQETQYF. This sequence joins TRBV11-2 and TRBJ2-7, with D maybe TRBD2 (5 bases). The DNA end is more similar to TRBJ2-5, so the J call may be wrong. The CDR3 loop spans 13 amino acids. Germline-derived CDR1 and CDR2 are SGHAT and FQNNGV.

The chain uses TRBV19 and TRBJ1-1, with D maybe TRBD1 (6 bases). With 3 bases removed from V and 3 bases from J, the gap between germline ends came to 11 bases. Per the germline V gene, CDR1 is LNHDA and CDR2 is SQIVND (reference sequence). This CDR3 is 14 amino acids long. The DNA of the CDR3 is TGTGCCAGTAGTATTGGGGGGGGCTACACTGAAGCTTTCTTT. Translated: CASSIGGGYTEAFF.

V usage is TRBV5-6 and J usage is TRBJ2-5, with 10 bases lining up with TRBD1. The J call could be wrong; TRBJ2-7 is a better fit for the DNA end. This CDR3 comprises 14 residues. Germline V gives CDR1 SGHDT, CDR2 YYEEEE. The CDR3 region is CASSPGTGEYEQYF. The CDR3 nucleotides read TGTGCCAGCAGCCCCGGGACAGGGGAGTACGAGCAGTACTTC.

The chain joins TRBV27 to TRBJ1-1; the match to TRBD1 covers 7 bases. The CDR3 has 13 residues. Germline-derived CDR1 and CDR2 are MNHEY and SMNVEV (reference sequence). The J segment lost 4 bases and the V segment lost 3 bases, leaving 2 bases of the junction unmatched. CDR3 DNA sequence: TGTGCCAGCAGTTTCCGACAGGGCACTGAAGCTTTCTTT. Amino acid sequence: CASSFRQGTEAFF.

The rearrangement joins TRBV18 to TRBJ2-7, with D perhaps matching TRBD1 (5 bases). The germline V and J ends were trimmed by 3 bases and 5 bases, with 11 bases remaining between them. This CDR3 is 13 amino acids long. Germline V lookup: CDR1 KGHSH, CDR2 LQKENI. Written as DNA, the CDR3 is TGTGCCAGCTCACCGAAGTTAGGGGACGAGCAGTACTTC. Its protein is CASSPKLGDEQYF.

This chain uses TRBV5-1 with TRBJ1-4; D is uncertain. The germline CDR1 and CDR2 sequences are SGHRS and YFSETQ. V was trimmed by 4 bases and J by 8 bases, leaving 21 bases between them. The CDR3 extends over 16 amino acids. This CDR3 reads CASSPSTPLSGEKLFF. CDR3 sequence (DNA): TGCGCCAGCAGCCCCTCGACTCCTCTCTCGGGAGAAAAACTGTTTTTT. Filled out from reference TRBV5-1 and TRBJ1-4, the complete variable domain reads KAGVTQTPRYLIKTRGQQVTLSCSPISGHRSVSWYQQTPGQGLQFLFEYFSETQRNKGNFPGRFSGRQFSNSRSEMNVSTLELGDSALYLCASSPSTPLSGEKLFFGSGTQLSVL.

The chain couples TRBV11-2 to TRBJ1-2; D is possibly TRBD1 (5 bases). The CDR3 length is 14 residues. Trimming pared 3 bases from V and 4 bases from J, leaving 12 bases between. The germline gives CDR1 SGHAT, CDR2 FQNNGV. For the CDR3, the DNA is TGTGCCAGCAGCTTGATAGGGGCCCTCTATGGCTACACCTTC. Residues: CASSLIGALYGYTF.

This clone was seen a few times. The V and J genes are TRBV5-1 and TRBJ1-3, with D unresolved. Looked up from germline, CDR1 is SGHRS and CDR2 is YFSETQ. V was pared by 0 bases and J by 4 bases, with 11 bases between. CDR3 size: 15 residues. The CDR3 nucleotides read TGCGCCAGCAGCTTGGACCCCATGCGGGGAAACACCATATATTTT. Its protein is CASSLDPMRGNTIYF.

V and J are TRBV9 and TRBJ1-2; 7 nucleotides align to TRBD1. V was clipped by 0 bases and J by 0 bases; unmatched bases: 2. CDR3 length: 15 residues. In germline, CDR1 is SGDLS, CDR2 YYNGEE. The CDR3 loop reads CASSVAGQANYGYTF. The DNA for the CDR3 is TGTGCCAGCAGCGTAGCAGGACAGGCTAACTATGGCTACACCTTC.